Shown below are 12 T cell receptor beta chains from a single sample sequenced in a study of blood T cells in healthy people across ages. Combining a sample-barcoded 5' primer with a J-beta primer mix, a second PCR ran for 7 to 11 cycles. One entry per CDR3 protein, called by TCRdb with MiXCR from the 5' RACE reads. The data contain 700,000 to 950,000 distinct CDR3 sequences, 58% of them singletons. The sample consisted of blood. The receptors originated from a man between 25 and 39 years old in good health.

This clonotype was detected only once. This chain uses TRBV5-1 with TRBJ1-2, with D possibly being TRBD1 (5 bases). Trimming left V 5 bases short and J 3 bases short, with 17 bases between. Germline V gene lookup returns CDR1 SGHRS and CDR2 YFSETQ. This CDR3 is 15 amino acids long. Here the CDR3 reads CASSWGRPSDYGYTF. In DNA, the CDR3 is TGCGCCAGCAGTTGGGGCAGGCCTTCGGACTATGGCTACACCTTC.

V is TRBV6-1 and J is TRBJ2-7; unclear D gene. CDR3 size: 15 residues. Trimming shortened V by 0 bases and J by 7 bases, and 16 bases separated the two germline ends. Germline lookup yields CDR1 MNHNS and CDR2 SASEGT. Written as DNA, the CDR3 is TGTGCCAGCAGTGAAGCGATGGGCACCTCACTTGAGCAGTACTTC. Translation: CASSEAMGTSLEQYF.

This clonotype was seen only once. The genes are TRBV19 and TRBJ2-3; TRBD2 might be the D (5 bases). The CDR3 consists of 14 residues. With 5 bases removed from V and 2 bases from J, the gap between germline ends came to 11 bases. The germline V gene has CDR1 LNHDA and CDR2 SQIVND (reference sequence). The DNA of the CDR3 is TGTGCCAGTAGTCTCGGGGTCATCACAGATACGCAGTATTTT. Encoded protein: CASSLGVITDTQYF.

This clonotype was seen only once. This sequence joins TRBV5-1 and TRBJ1-2; 10 nucleotides align to TRBD1. The V and J ends lost 0 bases and 4 bases, in that order; junction bases with no gene match: 6. The CDR3 contains 16 residues. Per the germline V gene, CDR1 is SGHRS and CDR2 is YFSETQ. CDR3 coding DNA: TGCGCCAGCAGCTTGGACCAGACAGGGGGCCTCTATGGCTACACCTTC. Encoded protein: CASSLDQTGGLYGYTF.

The V call is TRBV7-9, the J call TRBJ2-7; 7 bases line up with TRBD2. The CDR3 is 17 residues long. Germline V lookup: CDR1 SEHNR, CDR2 FQNEAQ (reference sequence). V gave up 1 base and J gave up 0 bases; unmatched junction bases: 9. The CDR3 coding sequence is TGTGCCAGCAGCTTAGGACCACTAGCGCACGTCTCCTACGAGCAGTACTTC. The encoded protein is CASSLGPLAHVSYEQYF.

The chain uses TRBV15 and TRBJ1-2; D might be TRBD1 (5 bases). Germline CDR1 LNHNV, CDR2 YYDKDF (reference sequence). The length of the CDR3 is 13 residues. Trimming took off 2 bases at V and 2 bases at J, with 6 bases between the two ends. The CDR3 DNA is TGTGCCACCAGCAGAAAGGGGAACTATGGCTACACCTTC. Translation gives CATSRKGNYGYTF.

V and J are TRBV15 and TRBJ2-3; D is undetermined. The CDR3 is made up of 15 amino acids. Germline CDR1 is LNHNV and CDR2 is YYDKDF (reference sequence). V dropped 0 bases and J dropped 1 base, with 8 bases sitting between them. Written as DNA, the CDR3 is TGTGCCACCAGCAGAGATGGGGTGGGCACAGATACGCAGTATTTT. Translating it yields CATSRDGVGTDTQYF.

This clonotype was detected only a few times. The CDR3 spells CASSLAPSTDTQYF. The CDR3 DNA reads as TGTGCCAGCAGCCTAGCCCCCAGCACAGATACGCAGTATTTT. The V gene is TRBV7-3, the J gene TRBJ2-3; perhaps TRBD2 as D (5 bases). The V gene lost 5 bases and the J gene lost 0 bases, with 9 bases spanning the gap. Germline CDR1 and CDR2: SGHTA and FQGTGA. The CDR3 consists of 14 residues.

The CDR3 protein is CATSGSTDTQYF. CDR3 DNA sequence: TGTGCCACCTCTGGGAGCACAGATACGCAGTATTTT. The rearrangement joins TRBV24-1 to TRBJ2-3, with D unresolved. Germline V lookup: CDR1 KGHDR, CDR2 SFDVKD. The CDR3 runs 12 residues. Trimming left V 9 bases short and J 0 bases short, with 6 bases between.

The rearrangement uses TRBV7-2 and TRBJ2-5; TRBD2 might be the D (5 bases). Trimming took off 5 bases at V and 5 bases at J, with 15 bases between the two ends. The germline V gene encodes CDR1 SGHTA and CDR2 FQGNSA. This CDR3 has 14 residues. CDR3 sequence reads: CASSARSWEETQYF. The CDR3, as DNA: TGTGCCAGCAGCGCCCGCTCTTGGGAGGAGACCCAGTACTTC.

This clonotype was observed a single time. This chain uses TRBV20-1 with TRBJ1-4; no clear D. The CDR3 has 13 residues. Germline CDR1 is DFQATT and CDR2 is SNEGSKA (reference sequence). Trimming left V 6 bases short and J 2 bases short, with 10 bases between. The CDR3 loop is CSAMGVTNEKLFF. CDR3 in DNA: TGCAGTGCCATGGGAGTGACTAATGAAAAACTGTTTTTT.

This clonotype turned up a few times. The rearrangement uses TRBV12-3 or TRBV12-4 and TRBJ2-7; D call uncertain. The CDR3 spans 13 residues. Deletions cut 2 bases from V and 2 bases from J, with 7 bases between. The chain's CDR3 is CASSLSSAYEQYF. The CDR3 DNA sequence: TGTGCCAGCAGTTTAAGCTCTGCCTACGAGCAGTACTTC.